This TCR beta chain was recovered during a study of cytomegalovirus exposure and HLA in healthy donors. Findings and limits, study-wide: An analysis was carried out at a later point. It showed that HLA-associated TCR beta chains were more clonally expanded than equally common non-associated chains. Reported findings show TCR beta sequences accurately forecast HLA-A and HLA-B alleles in most subjects. In the analysis, some V segments, TRBV6-2 and TRBV6-3 included, were excluded as indistinguishable.

Primers for the PCR totalled 60 Vbeta and 13 Jbeta. Here immunoSEQ multiplex PCR was the method, and the copy in TCRdb shows in-frame clones only, minus some. The sample has 150,000 to 200,000 clones, around 83% seen once. The CDR3 covers 13 residues. Per germline, CDR1 SGDLS and CDR2 YYNGEE. The V and J ends lost 0 bases and 4 bases respectively, with 6 bases between them. This clone was seen a handful of times. The antigen remains undetermined. Different DNA sequences within this sample yield the same CDR3. The rearrangement uses TRBV9 and TRBJ2-3; D is unclear. The sequencing input was PBMCs. The receptor comes from a woman between 40 and 55 years old in good health and CMV-seronegative. CDR3 amino acids: CASSVGSADTQYF. The CDR3 coding sequence is TGTGCCAGCAGCGTAGGCTCGGCAGATACGCAGTATTTT.